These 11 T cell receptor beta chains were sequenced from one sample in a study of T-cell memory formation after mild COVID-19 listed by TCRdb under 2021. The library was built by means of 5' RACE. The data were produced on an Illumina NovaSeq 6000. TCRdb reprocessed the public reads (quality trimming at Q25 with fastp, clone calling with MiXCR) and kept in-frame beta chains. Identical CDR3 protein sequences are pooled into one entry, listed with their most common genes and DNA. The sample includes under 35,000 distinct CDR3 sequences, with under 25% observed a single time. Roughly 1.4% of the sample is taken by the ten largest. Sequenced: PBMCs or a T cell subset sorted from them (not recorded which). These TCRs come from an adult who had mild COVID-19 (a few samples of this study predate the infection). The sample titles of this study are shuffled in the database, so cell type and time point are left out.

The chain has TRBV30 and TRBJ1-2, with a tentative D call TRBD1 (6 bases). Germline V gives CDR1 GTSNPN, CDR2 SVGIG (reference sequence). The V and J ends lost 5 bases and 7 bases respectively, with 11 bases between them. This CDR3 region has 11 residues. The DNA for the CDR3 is TGTGCCTGGCGGTACAGGGCTGGCTACACCTTC. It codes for CAWRYRAGYTF.

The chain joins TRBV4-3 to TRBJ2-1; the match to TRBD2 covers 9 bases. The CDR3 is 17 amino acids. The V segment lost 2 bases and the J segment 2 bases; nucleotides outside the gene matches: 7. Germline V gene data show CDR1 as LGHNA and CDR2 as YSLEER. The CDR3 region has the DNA TGCGCCAGCAGCCAAAGCAGGGCTAGCGGGACCTACAATGAGCAGTTCTTC. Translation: CASSQSRASGTYNEQFF.

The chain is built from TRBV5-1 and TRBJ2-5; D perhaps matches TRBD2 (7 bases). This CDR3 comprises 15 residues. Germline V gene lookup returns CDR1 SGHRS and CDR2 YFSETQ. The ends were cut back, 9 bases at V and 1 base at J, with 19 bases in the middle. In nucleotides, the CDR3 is TGCGCCACCTCATGGGAGGGGGTGCCCCAAGAGACCCAGTACTTC. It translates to CATSWEGVPQETQYF.

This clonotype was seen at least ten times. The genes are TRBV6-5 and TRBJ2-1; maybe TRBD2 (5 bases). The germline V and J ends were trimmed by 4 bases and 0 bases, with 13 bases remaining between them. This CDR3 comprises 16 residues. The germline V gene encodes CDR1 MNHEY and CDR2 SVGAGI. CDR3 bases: TGTGCCAGCAGTTCCTCTCCGGGGTCCTCCTACAATGAGCAGTTCTTC. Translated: CASSSSPGSSYNEQFF.

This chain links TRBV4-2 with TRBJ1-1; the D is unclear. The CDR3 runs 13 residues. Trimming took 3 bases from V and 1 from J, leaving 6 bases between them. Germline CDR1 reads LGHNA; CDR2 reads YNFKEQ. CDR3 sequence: CASSHRANTEAFF. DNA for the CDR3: TGTGCCAGCAGCCATCGGGCGAACACTGAAGCTTTCTTT.

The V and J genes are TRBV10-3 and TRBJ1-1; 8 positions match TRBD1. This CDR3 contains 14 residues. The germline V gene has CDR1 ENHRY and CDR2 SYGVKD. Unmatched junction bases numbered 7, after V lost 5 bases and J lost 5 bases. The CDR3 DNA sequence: TGTGCCATCAGTTCCTCAGGGGGCTGGACTGAAGCTTTCTTT. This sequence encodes CAISSSGGWTEAFF.

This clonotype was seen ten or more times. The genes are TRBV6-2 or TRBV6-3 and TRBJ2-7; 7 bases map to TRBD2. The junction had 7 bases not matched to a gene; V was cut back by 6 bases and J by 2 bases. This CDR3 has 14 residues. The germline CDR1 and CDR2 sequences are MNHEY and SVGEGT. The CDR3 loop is CASSHSGLTYEQYF. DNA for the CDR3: TGTGCCAGCAGCCATAGCGGGCTTACCTACGAGCAGTACTTC.

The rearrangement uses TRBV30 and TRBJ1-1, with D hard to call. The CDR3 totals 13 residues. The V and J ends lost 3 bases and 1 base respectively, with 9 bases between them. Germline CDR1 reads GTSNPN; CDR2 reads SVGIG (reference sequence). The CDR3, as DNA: TGTGCCTGGAGCTATACACGGAACACTGAAGCTTTCTTT. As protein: CAWSYTRNTEAFF. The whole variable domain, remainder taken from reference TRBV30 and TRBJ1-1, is SQTIHQWPATLVQPVGSPLSLECTVEGTSNPNLYWYRQAAGRGLQLLFYSVGIGQISSEVPQNLSASRPQDRQFILSSKKLLLSDSGFYLCAWSYTRNTEAFFGQGTRLTVV.

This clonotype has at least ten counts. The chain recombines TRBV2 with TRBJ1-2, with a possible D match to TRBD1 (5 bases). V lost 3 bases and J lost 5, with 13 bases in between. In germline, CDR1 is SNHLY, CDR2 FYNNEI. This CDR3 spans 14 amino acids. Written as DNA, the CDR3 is TGTGCCAGCAGTGACCCTGACAGCTTGTATGGCTACACCTTC. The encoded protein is CASSDPDSLYGYTF.

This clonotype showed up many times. Written as DNA, the CDR3 is TGTGCCAGCAGCCCTACCCCGACAGCGACGCAGTATTTT. It is translated as CASSPTPTATQYF. This sequence joins TRBV11-2 and TRBJ2-3, with D possibly being TRBD1 (5 bases). The CDR3 length is 13 residues. Germline V gene sequence: CDR1 SGHAT, CDR2 FQNNGV. The V end was cut by 5 bases, the J end by 9 bases, with 15 bases between.

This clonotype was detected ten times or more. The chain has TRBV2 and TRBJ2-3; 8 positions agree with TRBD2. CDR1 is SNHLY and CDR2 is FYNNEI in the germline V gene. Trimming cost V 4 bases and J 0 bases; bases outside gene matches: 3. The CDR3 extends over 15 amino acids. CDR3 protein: CASSGGGFSTDTQYF. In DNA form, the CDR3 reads TGTGCCAGCAGTGGCGGGGGGTTTAGCACAGATACGCAGTATTTT.